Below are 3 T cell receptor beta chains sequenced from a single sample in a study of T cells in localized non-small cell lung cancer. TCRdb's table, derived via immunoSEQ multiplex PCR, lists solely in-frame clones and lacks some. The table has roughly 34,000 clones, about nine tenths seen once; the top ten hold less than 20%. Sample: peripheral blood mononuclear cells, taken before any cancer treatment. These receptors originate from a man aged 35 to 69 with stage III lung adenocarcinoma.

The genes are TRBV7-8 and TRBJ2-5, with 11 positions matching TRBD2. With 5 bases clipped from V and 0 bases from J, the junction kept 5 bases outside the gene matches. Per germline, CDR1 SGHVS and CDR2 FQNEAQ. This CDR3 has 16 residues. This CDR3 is CASSPTSGAYQETQYF. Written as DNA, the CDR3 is TGTGCCAGCAGCCCGACTAGCGGGGCGTACCAAGAGACCCAGTACTTC. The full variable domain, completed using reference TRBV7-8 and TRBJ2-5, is GAGVSQSPRYKVAKRGQDVALRCDPISGHVSLFWYQQALGQGPEFLTYFQNEAQLDKSGLPSDRFFAERPEGSVSTLKIQRTQQEDSAVYLCASSPTSGAYQETQYFGPGTRLLVL.

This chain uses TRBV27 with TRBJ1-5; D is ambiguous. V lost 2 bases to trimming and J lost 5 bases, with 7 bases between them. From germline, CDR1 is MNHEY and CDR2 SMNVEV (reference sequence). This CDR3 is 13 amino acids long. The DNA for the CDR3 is TGTGCCAGCAGTTTACGTGCGGATCAGCCCCAGCATTTT. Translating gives CASSLRADQPQHF.

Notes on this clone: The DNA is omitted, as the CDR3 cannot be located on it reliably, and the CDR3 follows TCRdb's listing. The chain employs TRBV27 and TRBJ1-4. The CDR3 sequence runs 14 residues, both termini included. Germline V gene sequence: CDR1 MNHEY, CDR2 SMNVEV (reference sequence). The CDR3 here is CASSFLAGGEKLFF.